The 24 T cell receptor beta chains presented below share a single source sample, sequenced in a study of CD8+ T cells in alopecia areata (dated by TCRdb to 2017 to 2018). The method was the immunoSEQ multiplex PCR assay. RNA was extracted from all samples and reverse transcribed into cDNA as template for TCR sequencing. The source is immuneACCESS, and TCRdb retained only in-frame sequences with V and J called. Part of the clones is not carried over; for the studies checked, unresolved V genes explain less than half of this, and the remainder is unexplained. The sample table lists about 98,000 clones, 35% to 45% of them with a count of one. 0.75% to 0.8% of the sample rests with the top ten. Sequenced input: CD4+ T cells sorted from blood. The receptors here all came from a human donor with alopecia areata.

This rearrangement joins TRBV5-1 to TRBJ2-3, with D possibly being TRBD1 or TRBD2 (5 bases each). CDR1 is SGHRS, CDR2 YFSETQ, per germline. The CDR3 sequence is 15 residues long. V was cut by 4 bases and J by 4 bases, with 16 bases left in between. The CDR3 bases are TGCGCCAGCAGCAGGGGTTCCCGGGAATCAGATACGCAGTATTTT. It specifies CASSRGSRESDTQYF.

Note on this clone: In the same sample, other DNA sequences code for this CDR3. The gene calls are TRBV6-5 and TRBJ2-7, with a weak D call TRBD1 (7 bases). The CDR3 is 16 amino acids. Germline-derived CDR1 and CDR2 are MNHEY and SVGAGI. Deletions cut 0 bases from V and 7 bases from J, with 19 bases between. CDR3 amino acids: CASSYSRTGGLREQYF. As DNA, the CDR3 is TGTGCCAGCAGTTACTCCAGGACAGGAGGGCTGAGGGAGCAGTACTTC.

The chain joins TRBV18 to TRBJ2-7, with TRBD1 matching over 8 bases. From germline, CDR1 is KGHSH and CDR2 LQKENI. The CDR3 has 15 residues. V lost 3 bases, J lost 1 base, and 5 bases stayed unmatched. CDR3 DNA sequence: TGTGCCAGCTCACCGACAGGGGACTCTTCCTACGAGCAGTACTTC. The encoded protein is CASSPTGDSSYEQYF.

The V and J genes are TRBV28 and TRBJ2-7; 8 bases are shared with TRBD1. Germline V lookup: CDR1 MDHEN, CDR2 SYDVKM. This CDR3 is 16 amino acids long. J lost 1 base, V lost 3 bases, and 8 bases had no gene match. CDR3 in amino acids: CASSFTLRDRSYEQYF. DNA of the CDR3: TGTGCCAGCAGTTTCACACTCCGGGACAGGTCCTACGAGCAGTACTTC.

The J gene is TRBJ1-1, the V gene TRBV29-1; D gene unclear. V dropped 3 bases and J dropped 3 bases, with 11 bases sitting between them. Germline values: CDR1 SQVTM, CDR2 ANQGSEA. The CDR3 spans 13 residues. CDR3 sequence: CSVEKGEDTEAFF. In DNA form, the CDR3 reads TGCAGCGTTGAGAAGGGTGAGGACACTGAAGCTTTCTTT.

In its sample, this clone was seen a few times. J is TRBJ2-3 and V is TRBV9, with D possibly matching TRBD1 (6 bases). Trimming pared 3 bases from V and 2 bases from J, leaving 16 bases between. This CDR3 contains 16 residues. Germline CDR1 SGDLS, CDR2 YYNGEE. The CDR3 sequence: CASSAQQGRITDTQYF. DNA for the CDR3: TGTGCCAGCAGCGCCCAACAGGGAAGGATCACAGATACGCAGTATTTT.

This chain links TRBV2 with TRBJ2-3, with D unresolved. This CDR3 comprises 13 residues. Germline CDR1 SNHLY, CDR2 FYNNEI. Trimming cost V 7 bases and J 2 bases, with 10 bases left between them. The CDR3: CASTPESTDTQYF. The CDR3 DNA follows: TGTGCCAGCACCCCGGAATCCACAGATACGCAGTATTTT.

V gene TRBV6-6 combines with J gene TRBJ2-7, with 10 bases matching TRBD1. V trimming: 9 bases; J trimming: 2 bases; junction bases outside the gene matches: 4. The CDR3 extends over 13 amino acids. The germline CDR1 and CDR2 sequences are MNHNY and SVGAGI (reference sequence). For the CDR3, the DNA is TGTGCCAGTGGACAGGGGGTTGCCTACGAGCAGTACTTC. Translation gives CASGQGVAYEQYF.

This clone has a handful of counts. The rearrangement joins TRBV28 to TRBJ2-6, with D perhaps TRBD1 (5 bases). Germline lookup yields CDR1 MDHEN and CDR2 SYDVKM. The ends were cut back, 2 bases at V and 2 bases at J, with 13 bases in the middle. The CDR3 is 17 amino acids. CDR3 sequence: CASSLQGRLAGANVLTF. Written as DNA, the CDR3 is TGTGCCAGCAGTTTACAGGGTAGGCTTGCTGGGGCCAACGTCCTGACTTTC.

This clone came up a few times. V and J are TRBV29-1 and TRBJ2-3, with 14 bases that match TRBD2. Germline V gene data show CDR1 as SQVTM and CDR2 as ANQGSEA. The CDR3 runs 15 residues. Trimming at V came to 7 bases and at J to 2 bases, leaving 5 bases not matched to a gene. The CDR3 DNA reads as TGCAGCGGCCGGACTAGCGGGGGGTACACAGATACGCAGTATTTT. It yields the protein CSGRTSGGYTDTQYF.

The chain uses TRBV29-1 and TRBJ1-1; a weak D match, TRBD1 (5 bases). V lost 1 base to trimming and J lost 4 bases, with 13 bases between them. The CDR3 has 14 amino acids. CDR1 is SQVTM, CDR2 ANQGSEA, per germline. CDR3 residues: CSVEGAGGSTEAFF. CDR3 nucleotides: TGCAGCGTTGAAGGAGCCGGGGGGAGCACTGAAGCTTTCTTT.

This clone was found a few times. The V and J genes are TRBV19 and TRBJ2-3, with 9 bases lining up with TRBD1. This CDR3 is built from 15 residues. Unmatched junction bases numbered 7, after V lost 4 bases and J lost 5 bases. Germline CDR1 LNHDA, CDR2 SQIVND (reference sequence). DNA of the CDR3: TGTGCCAGTAGTACCGGGACAGGGTACGGAGATACGCAGTATTTT. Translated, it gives CASSTGTGYGDTQYF. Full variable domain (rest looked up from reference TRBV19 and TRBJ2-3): DGGITQSPKYLFRKEGQNVTLSCEQNLNHDAMYWYRQDPGQGLRLIYYSQIVNDFQKGDIAEGYSVSREKKESFPLTVTSAQKNPTAFYLCASSTGTGYGDTQYFGPGTRLTVL.

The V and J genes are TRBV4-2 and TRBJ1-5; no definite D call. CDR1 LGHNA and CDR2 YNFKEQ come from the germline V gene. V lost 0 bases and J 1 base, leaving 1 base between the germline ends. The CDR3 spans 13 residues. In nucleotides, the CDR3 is TGTGCCAGCAGCCAAGACAGCAATCAGCCCCAGCATTTT. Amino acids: CASSQDSNQPQHF.

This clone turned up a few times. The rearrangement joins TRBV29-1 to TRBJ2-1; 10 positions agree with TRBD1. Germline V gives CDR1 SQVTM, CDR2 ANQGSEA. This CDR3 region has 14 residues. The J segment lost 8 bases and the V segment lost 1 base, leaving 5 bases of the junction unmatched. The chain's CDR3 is CSVEGGTGVDEQFF. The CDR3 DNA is TGCAGCGTTGAAGGCGGGACAGGGGTTGATGAGCAGTTCTTC.

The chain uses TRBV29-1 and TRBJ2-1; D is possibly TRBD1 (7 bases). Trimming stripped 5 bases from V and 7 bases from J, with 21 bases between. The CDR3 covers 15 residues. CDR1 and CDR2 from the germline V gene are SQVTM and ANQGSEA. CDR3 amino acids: CSVRGPRGDDNEQFF. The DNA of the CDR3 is TGCAGCGTTAGGGGGCCGCGGGGCGATGATAATGAGCAGTTCTTC.

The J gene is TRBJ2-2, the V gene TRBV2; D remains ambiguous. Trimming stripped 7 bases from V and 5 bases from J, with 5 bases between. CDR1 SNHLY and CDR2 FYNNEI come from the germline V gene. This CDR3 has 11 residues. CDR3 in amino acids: CASMLTGELFF. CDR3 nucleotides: TGTGCCAGCATGTTAACCGGGGAGCTGTTTTTT.

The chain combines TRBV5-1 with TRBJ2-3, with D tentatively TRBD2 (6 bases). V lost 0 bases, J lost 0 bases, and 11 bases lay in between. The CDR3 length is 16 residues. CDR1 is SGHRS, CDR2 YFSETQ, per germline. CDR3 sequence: CASSLEAGRSTDTQYF. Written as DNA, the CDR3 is TGCGCCAGCAGCTTGGAGGCGGGACGGAGCACAGATACGCAGTATTTT.

CDR3 sequence reads: CSVESWTGETQYF. The CDR3, as DNA: TGCAGCGTTGAGTCGTGGACAGGCGAGACCCAGTACTTC. The rearrangement joins TRBV29-1 to TRBJ2-5, with 7 bases that match TRBD1. Looked up from germline, CDR1 is SQVTM and CDR2 is ANQGSEA. V trimming: 3 bases; J trimming: 5 bases; junction bases outside the gene matches: 6. CDR3 size: 13 residues.

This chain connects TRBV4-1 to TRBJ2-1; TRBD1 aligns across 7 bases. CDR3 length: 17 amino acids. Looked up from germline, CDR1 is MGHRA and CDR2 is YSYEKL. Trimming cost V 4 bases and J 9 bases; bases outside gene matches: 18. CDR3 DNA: TGCGCCAGCAGCCCGGTAGGGACAGCGAGCAGGGGTGGTGAGCAGTTCTTC. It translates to CASSPVGTASRGGEQFF.

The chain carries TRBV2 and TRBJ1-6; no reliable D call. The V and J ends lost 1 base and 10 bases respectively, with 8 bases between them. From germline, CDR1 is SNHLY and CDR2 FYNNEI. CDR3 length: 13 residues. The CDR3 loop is CASSEVANSPLHF. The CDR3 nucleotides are TGTGCCAGCAGTGAAGTGGCCAACTCACCCCTCCACTTT.

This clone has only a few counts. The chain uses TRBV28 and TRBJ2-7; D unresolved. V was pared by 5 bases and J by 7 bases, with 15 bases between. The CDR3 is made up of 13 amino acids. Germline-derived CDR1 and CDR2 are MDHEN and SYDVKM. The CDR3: CASSNGPVGEQYF. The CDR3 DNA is TGTGCCAGCAGTAACGGGCCCGTGGGGGAGCAGTACTTC.

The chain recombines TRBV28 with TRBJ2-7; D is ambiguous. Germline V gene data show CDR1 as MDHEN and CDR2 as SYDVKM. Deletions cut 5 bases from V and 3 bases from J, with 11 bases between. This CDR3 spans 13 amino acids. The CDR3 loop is CASSPGHYYEQYF. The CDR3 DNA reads TGTGCCAGCAGTCCGGGCCATTACTACGAGCAGTACTTC.

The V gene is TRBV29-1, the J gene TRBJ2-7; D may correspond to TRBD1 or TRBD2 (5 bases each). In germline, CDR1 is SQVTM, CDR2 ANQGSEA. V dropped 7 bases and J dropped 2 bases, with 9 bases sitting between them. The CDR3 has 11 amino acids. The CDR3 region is CSGRGAYEQYF. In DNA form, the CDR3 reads TGCAGCGGCCGGGGCGCCTACGAGCAGTACTTC.

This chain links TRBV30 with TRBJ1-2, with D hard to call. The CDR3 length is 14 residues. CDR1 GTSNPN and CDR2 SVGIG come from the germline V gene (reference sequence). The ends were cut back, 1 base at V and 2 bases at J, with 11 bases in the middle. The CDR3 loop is CAWSELRKNYGYTF. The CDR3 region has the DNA TGTGCCTGGAGTGAACTCAGGAAGAACTATGGCTACACCTTC. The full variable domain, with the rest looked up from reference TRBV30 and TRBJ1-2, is SQTIHQWPATLVQPVGSPLSLECTVEGTSNPNLYWYRQAAGRGLQLLFYSVGIGQISSEVPQNLSASRPQDRQFILSSKKLLLSDSGFYLCAWSELRKNYGYTFGSGTRLTVV.